This T cell receptor (beta chain) was identified during a study of T cell responses to AZD1222 COVID-19 vaccine. Clones were read by immunoSEQ multiplex PCR, and TCRdb kept only the in-frame ones, dropping some. The table shows fewer than 180,000 clones, with 75% to 95% occurring only once. The clonotype originates from an adult who received the AZD1222 COVID-19 vaccine. Sequencing used peripheral blood, obtained 28 days after the second AZD1222 dose.

In DNA form, the CDR3 reads TGCGCCAGCAGCCAAGTCCGGGGGGACTATGGCTACACCTTC. Amino acids: CASSQVRGDYGYTF. The chain joins TRBV4-1 to TRBJ1-2; D might be TRBD1 (5 bases). Germline CDR1 and CDR2: MGHRA and YSYEKL. This CDR3 has 14 amino acids. V gave up 1 base and J gave up 3 bases, with 9 bases separating them.